Detailed here is one T cell receptor (beta chain). Its matching antigen is unknown. Per the authors' pipeline: Filtering was not the same, since immunoSEQ gave junction-only sequences without quality scores. Generated by immunoSEQ multiplex PCR, the TCRdb table keeps only in-frame clones and is missing some. Clonal size and the V and J genes are those of that table, whereas D and trimming came from the DNA. The table lists about 2.2 million clones, about 93% of them singletons. Naive CD8 cells lacked CD45RO, underwent positive selection for CCR7 and left out terminally differentiated effector memory CD45RA+ cells. Donors included only healthy HIV-negative adults lacking recent acute infections or vaccinations. Caucasian adults living in Nashville, Tennessee, provided all samples. This entry comes from a study of shared clonotypes between healthy human individuals. Study observations and caveats: It was the non-shared clonotypes that had lower generation probabilities than clonotypes shared by all four donors.

V dropped 4 bases and J dropped 0 bases, with 12 bases sitting between them. The germline V gene has CDR1 MGHRA and CDR2 YSYEKL. The CDR3 totals 15 residues. The receptor comes from a young man in good health. Some clones in this sample may be carry-over from other donors' samples. The material sequenced was naive CD8+ T cells from PBMCs. V usage is TRBV4-1 and J usage is TRBJ2-5; TRBD2 might be the D (6 bases). CDR3 amino acids: CASSRIERDQETQYF. CDR3 in DNA: TGCGCCAGCAGCCGCATCGAGCGGGACCAAGAGACCCAGTACTTC.